Below, 9 T cell receptor beta chains from the same sample are listed, as sequenced in a study of pediatric ulcerative colitis. The data were produced by immunoSEQ multiplex PCR, yet TCRdb's version contains in-frame clones alone and is incomplete. The table shows around 37,000 clones, with 60% to 75% occurring only once. The rectum was sampled with one to two pinch biopsies at colonoscopy. Sequences were obtained from gut tissue. The receptors were sampled from a boy between 10 and 17 years old with severe ulcerative colitis.

This rearrangement joins TRBV5-1 to TRBJ2-5, with 7 nucleotides matching TRBD2. The CDR3 has 13 amino acids. CDR1 is SGHRS and CDR2 is YFSETQ in the germline V gene. V dropped 5 bases and J dropped 2; count of bases not matched to a gene: 3. The CDR3: CASRNSGQETQYF. The DNA of the CDR3 is TGCGCCAGCAGAAATAGCGGGCAAGAGACCCAGTACTTC.

J is TRBJ1-2 and V is TRBV18; D gene uncertain. V was shortened by 3 bases and J by 5 bases, with 19 bases between the two germline ends. This CDR3 has 16 residues. Germline CDR1 and CDR2: KGHSH and LQKENI. The CDR3 DNA follows: TGTGCCAGCTCACCGTCAGAGGAGGGAGGATCTTATGGCTACACCTTC. Its translation: CASSPSEEGGSYGYTF.

The rearrangement uses TRBV5-1 and TRBJ2-7; TRBD1 agrees at 10 bases. Germline CDR1 is SGHRS and CDR2 is YFSETQ. The CDR3 contains 18 residues. V lost 3 bases, J lost 7 bases, and 19 bases stayed unmatched. CDR3 sequence: CASSSGTGARTSLGEQYF. CDR3 nucleotides: TGCGCCAGCAGCTCCGGGACAGGGGCCAGAACCTCGCTGGGGGAGCAGTACTTC.

Concerning this clone itself: At the DNA level, this CDR3 is encoded by other sequences in the same sample as well. The chain uses TRBV30 and TRBJ1-1, with D perhaps TRBD1 (5 bases). Trimming cost V 2 bases and J 5 bases, with 9 bases left between them. Germline V gene lookup returns CDR1 GTSNPN and CDR2 SVGIG (reference sequence). The CDR3 length is 12 residues. Written as DNA, the CDR3 is TGTGCCTGGAGTCCAGGGCTTACTGAAGCTTTCTTT. This sequence encodes CAWSPGLTEAFF.

This clone was found a few times. The J gene is TRBJ1-2, the V gene TRBV6-1, with 12 bases aligning to TRBD1. The CDR3 spans 19 residues. The germline gives CDR1 MNHNS, CDR2 SASEGT. V lost 1 base and J lost 5; bases outside the gene matches: 14. CDR3 amino acids: CASSEVVGQGASGSYGYTF. The CDR3 DNA follows: TGTGCCAGCAGTGAAGTGGTGGGACAGGGGGCAAGCGGGTCATATGGCTACACCTTC.

This chain connects TRBV10-3 to TRBJ1-5, with D unresolved. This CDR3 region has 15 residues. The ends were cut back, 0 bases at V and 7 bases at J, with 13 bases in the middle. CDR1 is ENHRY, CDR2 SYGVKD, per germline. The CDR3 bases are TGTGCCATCAGTGAGTCGAGGTTACGAAACCAGCCCCAGCATTTT. Its protein is CAISESRLRNQPQHF.

The gene calls are TRBV6-5 and TRBJ2-1, with D perhaps TRBD1 or TRBD2 (6 bases each). Per germline, CDR1 MNHEY and CDR2 SVGAGI. The V end lost 5 bases, the J end lost 7 bases, and 12 bases lay between the germline ends. The CDR3 is made up of 13 amino acids. The CDR3 protein is CASSNQGRNEQFF. Here the CDR3 DNA reads TGTGCCAGCAGTAATCAGGGGAGGAATGAGCAGTTCTTC.

This chain connects TRBV10-3 to TRBJ1-2, with D maybe TRBD1 (5 bases). The V end was cut by 4 bases, the J end by 8 bases, with 17 bases between. The CDR3 loop spans 14 amino acids. Germline-derived CDR1 and CDR2 are ENHRY and SYGVKD. CDR3 bases: TGTGCCATCAGTGGACTGGGACCTCCAAACGGCTACACCTTC. It translates to CAISGLGPPNGYTF.

The CDR3 sequence: CASSFAPGQGNNEQFF. The DNA of the CDR3 is TGTGCCAGCAGCTTCGCCCCGGGACAGGGTAACAATGAGCAGTTCTTC. The chain employs TRBV7-3 and TRBJ2-1; 9 bases map to TRBD1. With V trimmed by 3 bases and J by 5 bases, 8 bases remained unmatched. Germline lookup yields CDR1 SGHTA and CDR2 FQGTGA. The CDR3 contains 16 residues.